This TCR beta chain emerged from a study of T cells in Graves' hyperthyroidism and ophthalmopathy. Trimming took 2 bases from V and 5 from J; bases not matched to a gene: 6. CDR3 length: 15 amino acids. Germline V gene lookup returns CDR1 ENHRY and CDR2 SYGVKD. It was RNA transcripts that yielded the amplified TCR beta CDR3 regions. The HTBI primer set served for first-round RT-PCR of the TCR CDR3. TCRdb reprocessed the multiplex PCR reads with MiXCR, giving one entry per CDR3 protein. The table lists approximately 600,000 distinct CDR3 sequences, less than 25% of them singletons, with more than 30% in the top ten.

The source of this sequence is a man aged 30-40 years with Graves' ophthalmopathy. This chain uses TRBV10-3 with TRBJ2-5; 9 bases agree with TRBD2. The material sequenced was blood. In DNA, the CDR3 is TGTGCCATCAGTGAGGTAGCGGGAGTACTGGAGACCCAGTACTTC. This gives the protein CAISEVAGVLETQYF.